This T cell receptor (beta chain) was documented in a study of T cells after yellow fever vaccination. The CDR3 is 13 amino acids. V lost 2 bases and J lost 5, with 9 bases in between. Germline V CDR1 and CDR2: SEHNR, FQNEAQ (reference sequence). Whole-study findings and limits: Clonotypes shared by both compartments, CD4 and CD8, made up a small share.

Concerning this clonotype itself: What it recognizes is unknown.

5'RACE template switching generated TCR cDNA, adding a universal primer site and UMIs. TCRdb re-called the 5' RACE reads through MiXCR, storing one row per CDR3 protein. The repertoire consists of approximately 550,000 distinct CDR3 sequences, with about 19% occurring once and the leading ten covering about 13%. The V and J genes are TRBV7-9 and TRBJ1-2; unclear D gene. Sequenced here: PBMCs, sampled 15 days after the yellow fever booster vaccination. The source of this sequence is a man between 25 and 39 years old who received the YFV17D yellow fever vaccine. CDR3: CASSLSIGYGYTF. For the CDR3, the DNA is TGTGCCAGCAGCTTATCTATTGGTTATGGCTACACCTTC.